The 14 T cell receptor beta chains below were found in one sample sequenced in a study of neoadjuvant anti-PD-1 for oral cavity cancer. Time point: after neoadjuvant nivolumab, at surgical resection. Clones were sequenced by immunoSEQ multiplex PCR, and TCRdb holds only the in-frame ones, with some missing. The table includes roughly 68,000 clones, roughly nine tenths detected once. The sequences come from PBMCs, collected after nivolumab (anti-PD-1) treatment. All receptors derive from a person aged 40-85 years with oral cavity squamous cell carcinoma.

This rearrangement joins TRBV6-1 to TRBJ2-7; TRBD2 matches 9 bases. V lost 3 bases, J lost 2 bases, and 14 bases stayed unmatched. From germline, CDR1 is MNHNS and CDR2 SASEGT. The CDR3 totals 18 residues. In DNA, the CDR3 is TGTGCCAGCAGTGACTGGAGACTAGCGGTCCGAGGGGCCTACGAGCAGTACTTC. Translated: CASSDWRLAVRGAYEQYF.

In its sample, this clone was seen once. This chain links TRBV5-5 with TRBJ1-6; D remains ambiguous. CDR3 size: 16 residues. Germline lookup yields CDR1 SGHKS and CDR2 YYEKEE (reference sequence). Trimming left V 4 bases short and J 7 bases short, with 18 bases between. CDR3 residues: CASSQRTLFGNSPLHF. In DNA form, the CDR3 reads TGTGCCAGCAGCCAAAGGACGCTCTTCGGAAATTCACCCCTCCACTTT.

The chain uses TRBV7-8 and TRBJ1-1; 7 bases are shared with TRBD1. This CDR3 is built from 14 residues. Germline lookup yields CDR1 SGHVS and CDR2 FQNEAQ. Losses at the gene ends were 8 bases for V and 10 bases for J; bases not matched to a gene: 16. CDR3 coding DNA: TGTGCCAGCGGATTCGGGACAGCCTCGCGGGGAGCTTTCTTT. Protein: CASGFGTASRGAFF.

The CDR3 DNA sequence: TGTGCCAGCAGCTTTAGGGGATCCGGCGGCTACACCTTC. It translates to CASSFRGSGGYTF. The chain combines TRBV5-6 with TRBJ1-2; tentative D call: TRBD1 (5 bases). The CDR3 extends over 13 amino acids. The germline V and J ends were trimmed by 2 bases and 8 bases, with 13 bases remaining between them. Germline-derived CDR1 and CDR2 are SGHDT and YYEEEE.

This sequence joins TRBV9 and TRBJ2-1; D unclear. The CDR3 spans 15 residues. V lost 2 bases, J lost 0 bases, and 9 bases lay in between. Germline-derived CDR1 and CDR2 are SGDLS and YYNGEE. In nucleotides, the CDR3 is TGTGCCAGCAGCGTCTCTCTGAGCTCCTACAATGAGCAGTTCTTC. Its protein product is CASSVSLSSYNEQFF.

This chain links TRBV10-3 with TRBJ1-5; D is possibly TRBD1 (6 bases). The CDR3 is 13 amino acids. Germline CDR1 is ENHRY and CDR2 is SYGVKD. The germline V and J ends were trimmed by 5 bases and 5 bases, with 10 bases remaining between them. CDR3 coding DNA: TGTGCCATCAGTCGACAGGTCGATCAGCCCCAGCATTTT. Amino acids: CAISRQVDQPQHF.

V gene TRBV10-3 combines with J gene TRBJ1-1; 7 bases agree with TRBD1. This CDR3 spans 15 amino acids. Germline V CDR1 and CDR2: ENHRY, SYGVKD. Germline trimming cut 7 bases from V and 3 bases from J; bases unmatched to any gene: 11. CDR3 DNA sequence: TGTGCCATCAAGGGGACAGTTCGGACCGACACTGAAGCTTTCTTT. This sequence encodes CAIKGTVRTDTEAFF.

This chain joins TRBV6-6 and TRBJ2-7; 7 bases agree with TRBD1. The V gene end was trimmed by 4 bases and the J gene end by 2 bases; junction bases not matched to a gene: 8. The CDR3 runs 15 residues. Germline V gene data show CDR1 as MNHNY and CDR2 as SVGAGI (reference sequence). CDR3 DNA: TGTGCCAGCAGTTTGGGGACAGTGGGCCCCTACGAGCAGTACTTC. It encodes CASSLGTVGPYEQYF.

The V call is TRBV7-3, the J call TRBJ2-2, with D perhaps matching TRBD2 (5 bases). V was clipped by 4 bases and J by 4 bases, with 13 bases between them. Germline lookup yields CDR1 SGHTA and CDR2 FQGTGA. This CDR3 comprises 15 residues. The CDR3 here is CASSYGGSGTGELFF. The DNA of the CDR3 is TGTGCCAGCAGCTACGGAGGTTCGGGCACCGGGGAGCTGTTTTTT. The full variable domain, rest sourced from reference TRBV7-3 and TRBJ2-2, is GAGVSQTPSNKVTEKGKYVELRCDPISGHTALYWYRQSLGQGPEFLIYFQGTGAADDSGLPNDRFFAVRPEGSVSTLKIQRTERGDSAVYLCASSYGGSGTGELFFGEGSRLTVL.

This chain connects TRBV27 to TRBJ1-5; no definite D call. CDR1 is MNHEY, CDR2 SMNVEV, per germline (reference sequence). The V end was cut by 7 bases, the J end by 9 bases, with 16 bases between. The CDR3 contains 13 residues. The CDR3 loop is CASIRTGSAPQHF. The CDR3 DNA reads TGTGCCAGCATTCGGACGGGATCGGCGCCCCAGCATTTT.

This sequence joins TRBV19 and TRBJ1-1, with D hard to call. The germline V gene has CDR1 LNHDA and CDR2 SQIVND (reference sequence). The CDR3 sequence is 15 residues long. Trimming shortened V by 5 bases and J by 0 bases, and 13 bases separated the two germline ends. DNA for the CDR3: TGTGCCAGTAGTGACACATATACCATGAACACTGAAGCTTTCTTT. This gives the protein CASSDTYTMNTEAFF.

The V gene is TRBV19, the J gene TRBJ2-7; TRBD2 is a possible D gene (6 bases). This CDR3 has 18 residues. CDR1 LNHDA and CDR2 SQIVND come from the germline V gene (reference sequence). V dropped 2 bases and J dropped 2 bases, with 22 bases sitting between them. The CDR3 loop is CASSILSGPTEGTYEQYF. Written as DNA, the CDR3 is TGTGCCAGTAGTATACTTTCCGGGCCAACGGAGGGCACCTACGAGCAGTACTTC.

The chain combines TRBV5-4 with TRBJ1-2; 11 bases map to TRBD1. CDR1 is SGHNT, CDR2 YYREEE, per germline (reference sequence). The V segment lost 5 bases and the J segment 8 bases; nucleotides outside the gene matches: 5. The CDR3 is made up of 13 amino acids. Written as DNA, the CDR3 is TGTGCCAGCAGGAGGACAGGGGGCCACGGCTACACCTTC. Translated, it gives CASRRTGGHGYTF.

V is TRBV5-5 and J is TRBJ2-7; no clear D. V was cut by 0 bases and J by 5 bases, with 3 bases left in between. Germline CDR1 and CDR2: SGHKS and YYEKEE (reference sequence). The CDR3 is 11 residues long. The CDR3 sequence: CASSLAHEQYF. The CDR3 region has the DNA TGTGCCAGCAGCTTGGCCCACGAGCAGTACTTC.